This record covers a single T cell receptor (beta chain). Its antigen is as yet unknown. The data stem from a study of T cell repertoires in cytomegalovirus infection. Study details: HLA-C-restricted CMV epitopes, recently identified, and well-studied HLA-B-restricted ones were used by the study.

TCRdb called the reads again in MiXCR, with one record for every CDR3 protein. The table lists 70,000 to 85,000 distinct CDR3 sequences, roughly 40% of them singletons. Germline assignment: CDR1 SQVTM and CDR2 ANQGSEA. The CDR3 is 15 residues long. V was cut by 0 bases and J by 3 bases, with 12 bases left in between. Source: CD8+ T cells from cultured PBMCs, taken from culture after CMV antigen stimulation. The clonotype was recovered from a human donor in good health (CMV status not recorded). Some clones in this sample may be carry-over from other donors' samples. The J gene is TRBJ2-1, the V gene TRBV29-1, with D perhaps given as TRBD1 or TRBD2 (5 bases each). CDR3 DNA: TGCAGCGTTGAAGACCGGGACGGCTACTACAATGAGCAGTTCTTC. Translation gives CSVEDRDGYYNEQFF.